Shown below are 6 T cell receptor beta chains from a single sample sequenced in a study of vaccination effects on CD4 cells after COVID-19. The table came from immunoSEQ multiplex PCR; TCRdb's copy has only in-frame clones and leaves some out. The sample has approximately 57,000 clones, nearly 80% seen once. The authors isolated CD4+ T cells after around nine days of culture. The participants, recipients of two vaccine doses, got either BNT162b2 or mRNA-1273. Antigens of these TCRs are unknown. This specimen was CD4+ T cells from PBMCs cultured without peptide, taken after COVID-19 vaccination. The origin of the receptors is a human donor who received a COVID-19 vaccine.

The V and J genes are TRBV6-5 and TRBJ1-6; unclear D gene. This CDR3 has 12 amino acids. Trimming stripped 4 bases from V and 7 bases from J, with 5 bases between. Germline V gives CDR1 MNHEY, CDR2 SVGAGI. CDR3 bases: TGTGCCAGCAGTTTAGGGAATTCACCCCTCCACTTT. This codes for CASSLGNSPLHF.

This clone was seen a single time. The chain combines TRBV24-1 with TRBJ2-3; the match to TRBD1 covers 7 bases. The length of the CDR3 is 14 residues. Germline V gene data show CDR1 as KGHDR and CDR2 as SFDVKD. The V and J ends lost 0 bases and 5 bases, in that order; junction bases with no gene match: 1. CDR3 DNA: TGTGCCACCAGTGATTTGTACAGGGGAGATACGCAGTATTTT. Residues: CATSDLYRGDTQYF.

CDR3 sequence (DNA): TGTGCCAGCAGGGACAGTAACACTGAAGCTTTCTTT. Its protein product is CASRDSNTEAFF. V is TRBV2 and J is TRBJ1-1, with D tentatively TRBD1 (6 bases). Trimming took 6 bases from V and 2 from J, leaving 7 bases between them. The V gene's germline CDR1 is SNHLY and CDR2 FYNNEI. This CDR3 contains 12 residues.

The chain uses TRBV7-2 and TRBJ2-5; D remains ambiguous. The V and J ends lost 3 bases and 2 bases respectively, with 7 bases between them. Germline lookup yields CDR1 SGHTA and CDR2 FQGNSA. The CDR3 runs 13 residues. CDR3 DNA sequence: TGTGCCAGCAGCTTTACCCGACAAGAGACCCAGTACTTC. This encodes CASSFTRQETQYF.

The rearrangement uses TRBV18 and TRBJ1-1, with D possibly matching TRBD1 (5 bases). The germline V gene encodes CDR1 KGHSH and CDR2 LQKENI. Trimming stripped 5 bases from V and 5 bases from J, with 15 bases between. There are 14 residues in the CDR3. The CDR3 spells CASSGQGDGTEAFF. CDR3 DNA sequence: TGTGCCAGCTCAGGGCAGGGAGACGGGACTGAAGCTTTCTTT.

The DNA for the CDR3 is TGTGCCAGCAGCTTAGACACCCGCACAGATACGCAGTATTTT. This translates into CASSLDTRTDTQYF. The V call is TRBV7-9, the J call TRBJ2-3; no firm D call. The CDR3 spans 14 residues. CDR1 and CDR2 (germline): SEHNR, FQNEAQ (reference sequence). Trimming cost V 1 base and J 1 base, with 6 bases left between them. The whole variable domain, filled in from reference TRBV7-9 and TRBJ2-3, reads DTGVSQNPRHKITKRGQNVTFRCDPISEHNRLYWYRQTLGQGPEFLTYFQNEAQLEKSRLLSDRFSAERPKGSFSTLEIQRTEQGDSAMYLCASSLDTRTDTQYFGPGTRLTVL.